This TCR beta chain comes out of a study of shared clonotypes between healthy human individuals. Comments on this clone: The antigen remains undetermined.

Naive CD8 cells comprised CD45RO-negative, CCR7-positively selected cells, excluding terminally differentiated effector memory CD45RA+ cells. Findings and caveats of the study: Limited genetic and exposure-history diversity came from having few donors.

Sorted-subset replicate PCR reactions contained roughly 210 ng DNA, corresponding to tens of thousands of T cell genomes. Repertoires were generated with immunoSEQ multiplex PCR, while TCRdb's copy carries only in-frame clones and drops some. The sample consists of some 2 million clones, approximately 94% of them appearing once. The CDR3 runs 15 residues. V was cut by 3 bases and J by 0 bases, with 11 bases left in between. CDR1 SGHTA and CDR2 FQGNSA come from the germline V gene. The chain employs TRBV7-2 and TRBJ2-5; D possibly corresponds to TRBD1 (5 bases). Material: naive CD8+ T cells sorted from blood. This clonotype was obtained from a man aged 18 to 29 in good health. CDR3 in DNA: TGTGCCAGCAGCTTCGGACAAGAGCACCAAGAGACCCAGTACTTC. Its protein is CASSFGQEHQETQYF. The full variable domain, with the rest looked up from reference TRBV7-2 and TRBJ2-5, is GAGVSQSPSNKVTEKGKDVELRCDPISGHTALYWYRQSLGQGLEFLIYFQGNSAPDKSGLPSDRFSAERTGGSVSTLTIQRTQQEDSAVYLCASSFGQEHQETQYFGPGTRLLVL.